This T cell receptor beta chain was sequenced for a study of OX40 agonist ivuxolimab in advanced cancers. Study-wide background: The study reported partial responses in three patients: one hepatocellular carcinoma, two cutaneous melanoma.

Regarding the study as a whole: Clonal expansion was seen in CD4+ and CD8+ blood T cells by week 6 at 0.1 to 3.0 mg/kg.

Note on this clone: Antigen: not known.

Here immunoSEQ multiplex PCR was the method, and the copy in TCRdb shows in-frame clones only, minus some. The sample records about 58,000 clones, approximately 89% being singletons. The junction had 8 bases not matched to a gene; V was cut back by 0 bases and J by 2 bases. This CDR3 has 17 amino acids. From germline, CDR1 is SEHNR and CDR2 FQNEAQ (reference sequence). The receptor was derived from an adult with an advanced solid tumor such as melanoma, head and neck, liver or kidney cancer. The sequences come from CD4+ or CD8+ T cells sorted from blood, collected in a trial of the OX40 agonist ivuxolimab. The rearrangement links TRBV7-9 to TRBJ2-3; TRBD2 matches 7 bases. The CDR3 spells CASSLAQASGLTDTQYF. The DNA of the CDR3 is TGTGCCAGCAGCTTAGCGCAGGCTAGCGGACTCACAGATACGCAGTATTTT.